This entry describes one TCR beta chain. Its antigen is not known. The data belong to a study of T cell repertoires in cytomegalovirus infection. Across the study: Recently identified HLA-C-restricted CMV epitopes were among the peptides used. TCR beta signatures that were public indicated CMV infection and matching HLA type.

CDR3 length: 16 amino acids. Germline V gene data show CDR1 as KGHSH and CDR2 as LQKENI. V trimming: 5 bases; J trimming: 5 bases; junction bases outside the gene matches: 9. TCRdb processed the reads anew with MiXCR; each CDR3 protein has one entry. This sample has approximately 100,000 distinct CDR3 sequences; 35% to 50% occur once, and the top ten carry roughly 74%. Notes on the study in general: Dominating the ex vivo response were TCR beta clonotypes that were CMV-specific and HLA-C-restricted. Frequencies of public TCR beta families were cumulated, and this identified carriers of CMV plus the relevant HLA.

The chain links TRBV18 to TRBJ2-3; 11 nucleotides align to TRBD2. This sample comprised CD8+ T cells from cultured PBMCs, obtained from culture after CMV antigen stimulation. The clonotype comes from a human donor in good health (CMV status not recorded). Some clones in this sample may be carry-over from other donors' samples. The CDR3 nucleotides read TGTGCCAGCTCATCCTTAGCGGGGGGGCAAGAAGATACGCAGTATTTT. Translation gives CASSSLAGGQEDTQYF.